This T cell receptor (beta chain) came from a study of T cell changes during pregnancy in multiple sclerosis (dated by TCRdb to between 2018 and 2021). For the wider study: The study examined how the T cell repertoire changed over the course of pregnancy in women with multiple sclerosis.

A note on this clone: What antigen it recognizes has not been identified. There are no base qualities to consult, and no much larger clone falls within one base.

Receptors were amplified or captured by the immunoSEQ multiplex PCR assay. Here the immuneACCESS table is served through TCRdb, limited to in-frame sequences with V and J called. Missing clones are a known gap in these copies; in checked studies unresolved V genes cover under half, and the rest lacks a known reason. This sample gives 35,000 or so clones in total; about 90% of them show up just once. The ten most abundant clones make up approximately 0.45% of the sample. Sequences LNHNV (CDR1) and YYDKDF (CDR2) are obtained from the germline V gene (reference sequence). V is cut back by 5 bases and J by 7 bases, with 14 bases in the junction unmatched. The CDR3, cysteine through phenylalanine, is 16 amino acids long. Solely the CDR3 DNA is kept, with 48 bases framed from the first base.

The rearrangement joined TRBV15 to TRBJ2-5; TRBD1 fits 9 bases in the junction. This sequence was found in a female donor with multiple sclerosis, enrolled in a pregnancy study. The sample was CD4+ T cells from peripheral blood mononuclear cells, taken after pregnancy. The CDR3 region reads CATSGLDRGDGGTQYF. The nucleotide sequence is given as TGTGCCACCAGCGGGTTGGACAGGGGTGACGGTGGGACCCAGTACTTC.